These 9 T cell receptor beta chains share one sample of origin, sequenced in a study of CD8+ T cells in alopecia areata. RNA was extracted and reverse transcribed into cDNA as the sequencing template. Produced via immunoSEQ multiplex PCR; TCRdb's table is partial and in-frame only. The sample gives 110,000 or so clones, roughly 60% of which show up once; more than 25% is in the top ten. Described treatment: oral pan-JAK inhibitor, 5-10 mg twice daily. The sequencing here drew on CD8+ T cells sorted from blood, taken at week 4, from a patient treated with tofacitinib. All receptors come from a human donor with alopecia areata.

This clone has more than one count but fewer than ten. The DNA for the CDR3 is TGCAGCGGCGCAGTAGCCGGGGAGCTGTTTTTT. Amino acid sequence: CSGAVAGELFF. The chain employs TRBV29-1 and TRBJ2-2; D is unclear. The CDR3 has 11 residues. V lost 7 bases, J lost 6 bases, and 9 bases lay in between. CDR1 is SQVTM and CDR2 is ANQGSEA in the germline V gene.

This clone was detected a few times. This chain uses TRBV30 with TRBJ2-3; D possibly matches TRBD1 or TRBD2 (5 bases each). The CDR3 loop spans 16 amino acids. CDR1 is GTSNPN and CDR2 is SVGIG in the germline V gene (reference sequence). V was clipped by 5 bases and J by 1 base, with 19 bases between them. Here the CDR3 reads CAWGEYGARGTDTQYF. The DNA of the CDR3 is TGTGCCTGGGGGGAGTACGGGGCGCGGGGCACAGATACGCAGTATTTT.

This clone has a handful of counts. CDR3 sequence (DNA): TGTGCCAGCAGCTTAGGATTAGCGGGGGGCCGGGATACGCAGTATTTT. Translating it yields CASSLGLAGGRDTQYF. V and J are TRBV7-2 and TRBJ2-3; 10 nucleotides align to TRBD2. V shed 1 base and J 6 bases; nucleotides not matched to a gene: 7. This CDR3 comprises 16 residues. CDR1 and CDR2 (germline): SGHTA, FQGNSA.

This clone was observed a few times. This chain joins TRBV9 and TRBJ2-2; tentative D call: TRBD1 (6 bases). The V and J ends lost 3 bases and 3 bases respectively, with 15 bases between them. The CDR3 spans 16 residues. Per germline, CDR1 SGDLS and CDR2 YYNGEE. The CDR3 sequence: CASSGRDKTYTGELFF. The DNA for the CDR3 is TGTGCCAGCAGCGGCCGGGACAAGACTTACACCGGGGAGCTGTTTTTT.

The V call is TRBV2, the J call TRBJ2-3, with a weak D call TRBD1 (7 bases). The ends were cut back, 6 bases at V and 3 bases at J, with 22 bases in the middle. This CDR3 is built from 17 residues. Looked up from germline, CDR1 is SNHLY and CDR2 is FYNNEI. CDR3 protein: CASSLHSGGTATDTQYF. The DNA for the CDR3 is TGTGCCAGCAGCTTACACTCTGGCGGGACAGCAACAGATACGCAGTATTTT.

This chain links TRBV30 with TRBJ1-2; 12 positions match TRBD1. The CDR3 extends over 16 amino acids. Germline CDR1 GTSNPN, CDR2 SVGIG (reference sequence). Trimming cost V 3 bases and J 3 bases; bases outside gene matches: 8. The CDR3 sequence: CAWRGDRGRLDYGYTF. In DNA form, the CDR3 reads TGTGCCTGGAGAGGGGACAGGGGGCGGCTTGACTATGGCTACACCTTC.

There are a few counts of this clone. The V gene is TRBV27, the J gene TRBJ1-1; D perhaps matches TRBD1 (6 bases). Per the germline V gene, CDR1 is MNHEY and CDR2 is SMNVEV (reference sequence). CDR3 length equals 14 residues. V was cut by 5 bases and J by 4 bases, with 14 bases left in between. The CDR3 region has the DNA TGTGCCAGCAGTGAAACAGGGTCAGGCACTGAAGCTTTCTTT. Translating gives CASSETGSGTEAFF.

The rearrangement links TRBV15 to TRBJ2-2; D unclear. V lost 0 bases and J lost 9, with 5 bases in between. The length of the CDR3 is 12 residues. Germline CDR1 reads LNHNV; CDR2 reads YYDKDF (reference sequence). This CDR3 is CATSRDHRELFF. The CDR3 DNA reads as TGTGCCACCAGCAGAGATCATCGGGAGCTGTTTTTT. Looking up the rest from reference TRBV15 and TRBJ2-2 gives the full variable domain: DAMVIQNPRYQVTQFGKPVTLSCSQTLNHNVMYWYQQKSSQAPKLLFHYYDKDFNNEADTPDNFQSRRPNTSFCFLDIRSPGLGDTAMYLCATSRDHRELFFGEGSRLTVL.

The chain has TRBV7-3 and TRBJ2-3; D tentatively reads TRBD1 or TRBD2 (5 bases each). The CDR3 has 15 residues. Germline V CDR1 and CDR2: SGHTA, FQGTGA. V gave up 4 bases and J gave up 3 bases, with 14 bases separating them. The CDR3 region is CASSSPSWGTDTQYF. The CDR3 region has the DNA TGTGCCAGCAGCTCCCCTTCCTGGGGGACAGATACGCAGTATTTT. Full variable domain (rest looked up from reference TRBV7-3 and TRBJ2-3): GAGVSQTPSNKVTEKGKYVELRCDPISGHTALYWYRQSLGQGPEFLIYFQGTGAADDSGLPNDRFFAVRPEGSVSTLKIQRTERGDSAVYLCASSSPSWGTDTQYFGPGTRLTVL.